This is a list of T cell receptor beta chains from one sample in a study of blood T cell repertoires in COVID-19. Clones were read by immunoSEQ multiplex PCR, and TCRdb kept only the in-frame ones, dropping some. The sample records 200,000 to 300,000 clones, 86% being singletons. Sample: PBMCs or T cells enriched from blood (not recorded which). Receptors were obtained from a woman between 18 and 29 years old who had recovered from COVID-19. The conserved cysteine and the conserved F or W are not part of the CDR3 here. A D gene is named only where the DNA matches it firmly.

J,D,V,CDR3
TRBJ1-2,-,TRBV4-2,ASSQVPGRLGYGYT
TRBJ1-4,-,TRBV27,ASSLGRVNEKLF
TRBJ2-3,-,TRBV10-3,AILTQGDTQY
TRBJ1-2,TRBD1,TRBV7-2,ASSSGGTGGLIYGYT
TRBJ2-1,TRBD2,TRBV7-2,ASSLAFRTSGSRSYNEQF
TRBJ2-1,TRBD2,TRBV2,ASRLAGGYNEQF
TRBJ1-4,TRBD1,TRBV3-1/TRBV3-2,ASSLPLGQVEKLF
TRBJ2-1,-,TRBV27,ASSPRTVRSVGNEQF
TRBJ2-1,TRBD1,TRBV7-9,AIRTGTSYNEQF
TRBJ2-1,-,TRBV27,ASRTQGNEQF
TRBJ2-5,TRBD2,TRBV6-6,ASSYSGSGYQETQY
TRBJ1-1,-,TRBV30,AWSVTGDLNTEAF
TRBJ1-4,TRBD1,TRBV10-2,ASRPGTGGEKLF
TRBJ2-1,TRBD2,TRBV28,ASSSPGLPRRGNEQF